The 29 T cell receptor beta chains listed next were all sequenced from one sample in a study of monozygotic twins with cystic fibrosis. The table came from immunoSEQ multiplex PCR; TCRdb's copy has only in-frame clones and leaves some out. The data hold about 26,000 clones, with just over 90% observed a single time. Sequencing was done on a sample of blood. The origin of the receptors is a girl aged 2-9 years with cystic fibrosis.

The rearrangement joins TRBV27 to TRBJ1-2, with D maybe TRBD1 (5 bases). There are 15 residues in the CDR3. Trimming cost V 7 bases and J 4 bases, with 19 bases left between them. CDR1 is MNHEY, CDR2 SMNVEV, per germline (reference sequence). CDR3: CASKPLWAGPYGYTF. The CDR3 DNA follows: TGTGCCAGCAAACCTCTATGGGCAGGGCCCTATGGCTACACCTTC.

This clone has just a few counts. This sequence joins TRBV19 and TRBJ1-2; the D gene is possibly TRBD1 (6 bases). V shed 5 bases and J shed 4 bases, with 23 bases lying between them. The CDR3 length is 17 residues. From germline, CDR1 is LNHDA and CDR2 SQIVND (reference sequence). For the CDR3, the DNA is TGTGCCAGTAGTCCAACGGGGGAGTACAGGGTACCCTATGGCTACACCTTC. It specifies CASSPTGEYRVPYGYTF.

The chain links TRBV7-6 to TRBJ2-2, with TRBD1 identical over 8 bases. Trimming took 5 bases from V and 4 from J; bases not matched to a gene: 6. The germline V gene has CDR1 SGHVS and CDR2 FNYEAQ. The CDR3 length is 15 residues. The CDR3 DNA follows: TGTGCCAGCAGCCCCGGGACAGGAAGCACCGGGGAGCTGTTTTTT. Its protein product is CASSPGTGSTGELFF.

This chain links TRBV6-1 with TRBJ1-3; 11 positions agree with TRBD1. Germline V CDR1 and CDR2: MNHNS, SASEGT. The V gene end was trimmed by 5 bases and the J gene end by 2 bases; junction bases not matched to a gene: 2. The CDR3 spans 15 residues. Written as DNA, the CDR3 is TGTGCCAGCAGTCCGGGACAGGGGGCTGGAAACACCATATATTTT. This gives the protein CASSPGQGAGNTIYF.

J is TRBJ2-2 and V is TRBV5-1; 7 nucleotides line up with TRBD2. Trimming took 4 bases from V and 1 from J; bases not matched to a gene: 7. The CDR3 is 16 residues long. Germline V gene data show CDR1 as SGHRS and CDR2 as YFSETQ. CDR3 loop: CASSSSGVVNTGELFF. As DNA, the CDR3 is TGCGCCAGCAGCAGCAGCGGGGTAGTGAACACCGGGGAGCTGTTTTTT. The complete variable domain, with remaining parts taken from reference TRBV5-1 and TRBJ2-2, reads KAGVTQTPRYLIKTRGQQVTLSCSPISGHRSVSWYQQTPGQGLQFLFEYFSETQRNKGNFPGRFSGRQFSNSRSEMNVSTLELGDSALYLCASSSSGVVNTGELFFGEGSRLTVL.

The rearrangement links TRBV6-4 to TRBJ2-1, with D possibly TRBD1 on 8 matching bases. This CDR3 spans 15 amino acids. Germline CDR1 reads MRHNA; CDR2 reads SNTAGT. The V end lost 5 bases, the J end lost 10 bases, and 21 bases lay between the germline ends. CDR3 loop: CASSQGAPVAGEQFF. The DNA of the CDR3 is TGTGCCAGCAGTCAGGGGGCACCCGTAGCGGGCGAGCAGTTCTTC.

The chain is built from TRBV15 and TRBJ1-6; D is uncertain. Germline lookup yields CDR1 LNHNV and CDR2 YYDKDF (reference sequence). Trimming left V 1 base short and J 5 bases short, with 6 bases between. The CDR3 length is 14 residues. CDR3 coding DNA: TGTGCCACCAGCAGAGCTGATGATAATTCACCCCTCCACTTT. Translated, it gives CATSRADDNSPLHF.

This chain links TRBV5-1 with TRBJ2-1; D call uncertain. Trimming cost V 4 bases and J 6 bases, with 8 bases left between them. This CDR3 has 12 residues. Germline CDR1 is SGHRS and CDR2 is YFSETQ. As DNA, the CDR3 is TGCGCCAGCAGCAACCGGGCCAATGAGCAGTTCTTC. Amino acid sequence: CASSNRANEQFF.

The chain uses TRBV7-9 and TRBJ1-1, with D unresolved. The CDR3 extends over 14 amino acids. The V end was cut by 5 bases, the J end by 1 base, with 11 bases between. Looked up from germline, CDR1 is SEHNR and CDR2 is FQNEAQ (reference sequence). The CDR3 protein is CASSLGGANTEAFF. For the CDR3, the DNA is TGTGCCAGCAGCCTCGGAGGAGCGAACACTGAAGCTTTCTTT.

This clone was observed once. The chain joins TRBV6-1 to TRBJ1-3, with TRBD1 identical over 7 bases. J lost 6 bases, V lost 7 bases, and 6 bases had no gene match. The V gene's germline CDR1 is MNHNS and CDR2 SASEGT. This CDR3 spans 13 amino acids. CDR3: CASIGTAQNTIYF. DNA of the CDR3: TGTGCCAGCATTGGGACAGCCCAAAACACCATATATTTT.

The chain uses TRBV6-1 and TRBJ1-2; no clear D. CDR3 length: 14 residues. The V gene's germline CDR1 is MNHNS and CDR2 SASEGT. Trimming removed 5 bases at V and 1 base at J, with 11 bases between. The CDR3 nucleotides are TGTGCCAGCAGTTCCTGGGTTCATAACTATGGCTACACCTTC. Translation: CASSSWVHNYGYTF.

The rearrangement joins TRBV7-8 to TRBJ1-3; the D gene is possibly TRBD1 (5 bases). Trimming left V 5 bases short and J 3 bases short, with 14 bases between. Germline V gene lookup returns CDR1 SGHVS and CDR2 FQNEAQ. The CDR3 has 15 amino acids. The CDR3 region is CASSLAGGGGNTIYF. The CDR3 nucleotides read TGTGCCAGCAGCCTGGCGGGGGGAGGTGGAAACACCATATATTTT.

V is TRBV30 and J is TRBJ1-1; TRBD1 might be the D (6 bases). The CDR3 covers 16 residues. The germline CDR1 and CDR2 sequences are GTSNPN and SVGIG (reference sequence). With 0 bases removed from V and 3 bases from J, the gap between germline ends came to 17 bases. In DNA form, the CDR3 reads TGTGCCTGGAGTGTACTCGTCAGGGGAAGAGACACTGAAGCTTTCTTT. Translation: CAWSVLVRGRDTEAFF.

This clone appeared once. The V call is TRBV7-9, the J call TRBJ1-2, with D perhaps matching TRBD1 (5 bases). Trimming shortened V by 7 bases and J by 1 base, and 16 bases separated the two germline ends. This CDR3 has 15 amino acids. Looked up from germline, CDR1 is SEHNR and CDR2 is FQNEAQ (reference sequence). DNA of the CDR3: TGTGCCAGCACCCTTAAGGACATTCATAACTATGGCTACACCTTC. Translating it yields CASTLKDIHNYGYTF.

The chain recombines TRBV5-4 with TRBJ2-1, with 8 positions matching TRBD2. This CDR3 has 16 residues. Germline trimming cut 3 bases from V and 4 bases from J; bases unmatched to any gene: 9. CDR1 and CDR2 from the germline V gene are SGHNT and YYREEE (reference sequence). CDR3 bases: TGTGCCAGCAGCTACCCGGGGCGGGGGGCTTACAATGAGCAGTTCTTC. As protein: CASSYPGRGAYNEQFF.

The V call is TRBV5-6, the J call TRBJ1-2; TRBD1 matches 8 bases. The CDR3 extends over 19 amino acids. V trimming: 1 base; J trimming: 0 bases; junction bases outside the gene matches: 14. The germline CDR1 and CDR2 sequences are SGHDT and YYEEEE. The CDR3 region is CASSLWVIIWDRPNYGYTF. DNA for the CDR3: TGTGCCAGCAGCTTGTGGGTTATTATTTGGGACAGGCCTAACTATGGCTACACCTTC.

The genes are TRBV7-2 and TRBJ1-1; the match to TRBD1 covers 10 bases. Germline assignment: CDR1 SGHTA and CDR2 FQGNSA. Trimming cost V 5 bases and J 5 bases; bases outside gene matches: 5. The CDR3 spans 14 residues. CDR3 sequence (DNA): TGTGCCAGCAGCCGGGACAGGGGTAGTACTGAAGCTTTCTTT. It yields the protein CASSRDRGSTEAFF.

The J gene is TRBJ2-1, the V gene TRBV5-1, with D tentatively TRBD2 (6 bases). V gave up 4 bases and J gave up 5 bases, with 10 bases separating them. Germline CDR1 and CDR2: SGHRS and YFSETQ. This CDR3 region has 13 residues. The CDR3: CASSAAGNNEQFF. DNA for the CDR3: TGCGCCAGCAGCGCGGCGGGGAACAATGAGCAGTTCTTC.

CDR3 DNA sequence: TGTGCCAGCAGCCAACTAGCGGGGACAGATACGCAGTATTTT. Translation gives CASSQLAGTDTQYF. This rearrangement joins TRBV6-6 to TRBJ2-3; TRBD2 matches 10 bases. With V trimmed by 6 bases and J by 3 bases, 3 bases remained unmatched. The CDR3 extends over 14 amino acids. Germline V CDR1 and CDR2: MNHNY, SVGAGI (reference sequence).

The V call is TRBV5-8, the J call TRBJ2-7; 9 bases are a match to TRBD2. The J segment lost 0 bases and the V segment lost 5 bases, leaving 0 bases of the junction unmatched. The CDR3 covers 13 residues. Germline-derived CDR1 and CDR2 are SGHTS and YDEGEE. CDR3 nucleotide sequence: TGTGCCAGCAGTAGCGGGGGCTCCTACGAGCAGTACTTC. Translating it yields CASSSGGSYEQYF.

The rearrangement uses TRBV5-1 and TRBJ2-5; D gene unclear. The CDR3 is 16 amino acids. Per germline, CDR1 SGHRS and CDR2 YFSETQ. Trimming stripped 2 bases from V and 3 bases from J, with 17 bases between. CDR3 sequence reads: CASSFSGSFRKETQYF. The DNA for the CDR3 is TGCGCCAGCAGCTTCTCGGGTAGCTTCCGAAAAGAGACCCAGTACTTC. Looking up the rest from reference TRBV5-1 and TRBJ2-5 gives the full variable domain: KAGVTQTPRYLIKTRGQQVTLSCSPISGHRSVSWYQQTPGQGLQFLFEYFSETQRNKGNFPGRFSGRQFSNSRSEMNVSTLELGDSALYLCASSFSGSFRKETQYFGPGTRLLVL.

The chain couples TRBV27 to TRBJ1-3, with a weak D call TRBD1 (6 bases). Trimming left V 5 bases short and J 4 bases short, with 15 bases between. This CDR3 comprises 15 residues. CDR1 is MNHEY, CDR2 SMNVEV, per germline (reference sequence). The CDR3 coding sequence is TGTGCCAGCAGTCCAACTAGGGGGTCCGGAAACACCATATATTTT. It yields the protein CASSPTRGSGNTIYF.

The V call is TRBV5-4, the J call TRBJ2-3; 13 bases fit TRBD2. V lost 0 bases to trimming and J lost 3 bases; unmatched junction nucleotides: 7. This CDR3 has 18 amino acids. Germline CDR1 is SGHNT and CDR2 is YYREEE (reference sequence). The CDR3 spells CASSLDRLAGGGTDTQYF. The CDR3 DNA reads as TGTGCCAGCAGCTTGGATCGACTAGCGGGGGGTGGTACAGATACGCAGTATTTT.

This clone was detected only once. V is TRBV5-1 and J is TRBJ2-7, with TRBD1 identical over 8 bases. J gave up 3 bases and V 4 bases, and 15 bases lay outside the gene matches. CDR3 length: 17 amino acids. Germline V gene lookup returns CDR1 SGHRS and CDR2 YFSETQ. The CDR3 protein is CASSLGTGPLSHYEQYF. CDR3 bases: TGCGCCAGCAGCCTAGGGACAGGCCCTTTATCTCACTACGAGCAGTACTTC.

The chain has TRBV2 and TRBJ2-3; TRBD2 matches 9 bases. Losses at the gene ends were 4 bases for V and 2 bases for J; bases not matched to a gene: 4. Germline CDR1 is SNHLY and CDR2 is FYNNEI. This CDR3 is 15 amino acids long. The CDR3 reads CASSVTSGYTDTQYF. CDR3 sequence (DNA): TGTGCCAGCAGTGTCACTAGCGGGTACACAGATACGCAGTATTTT.

J is TRBJ2-5 and V is TRBV5-1; 7 nucleotides match TRBD1. CDR1 and CDR2 from the germline V gene are SGHRS and YFSETQ. V was pared by 4 bases and J by 4 bases, with 10 bases of the junction left unmatched. This CDR3 spans 15 amino acids. CDR3 coding DNA: TGCGCCAGCAGCCTTGAGGACAGGTACGGAGAGACCCAGTACTTC. Translated: CASSLEDRYGETQYF. Full variable domain (outside the CDR3, taken from reference TRBV5-1 and TRBJ2-5): KAGVTQTPRYLIKTRGQQVTLSCSPISGHRSVSWYQQTPGQGLQFLFEYFSETQRNKGNFPGRFSGRQFSNSRSEMNVSTLELGDSALYLCASSLEDRYGETQYFGPGTRLLVL.

J is TRBJ1-1 and V is TRBV5-1, with a tentative D call TRBD1 (6 bases). V gave up 3 bases and J gave up 5 bases, with 14 bases separating them. In germline, CDR1 is SGHRS, CDR2 YFSETQ. The CDR3 consists of 14 residues. CDR3 nucleotide sequence: TGCGCCAGCAGCTGGACAGAGCCCGGGACTGAAGCTTTCTTT. This gives the protein CASSWTEPGTEAFF.

This chain connects TRBV19 to TRBJ1-5, with D possibly matching TRBD1 (5 bases). V dropped 2 bases and J dropped 6 bases, with 8 bases sitting between them. The CDR3 length is 13 residues. The V gene's germline CDR1 is LNHDA and CDR2 SQIVND (reference sequence). The DNA for the CDR3 is TGTGCCAGTAGTATATATGGGGGTCAGCCCCAGCATTTT. Its protein product is CASSIYGGQPQHF.

The V call is TRBV4-3, the J call TRBJ2-3, with 7 bases lining up with TRBD1. J was trimmed by 7 bases and V by 4 bases; bases with no gene match: 14. CDR3 length: 16 amino acids. CDR1 is LGHNA and CDR2 is YSLEER in the germline V gene. The CDR3 coding sequence is TGCGCCAGCAGCCCATTTTACCCAGGGGGTTCGTATACGCAGTATTTT. Its protein is CASSPFYPGGSYTQYF.